Judged by abundance, the clone carrying this TCR beta chain is medium-sized. The data stem from a study of circulating CD8 cells and anti-PD-1 response in melanoma. V lost 4 bases to trimming and J lost 4 bases, with 14 bases between them. The CDR3 spans 15 residues. The germline V gene has CDR1 SNHLY and CDR2 FYNNEI. The QIAseq Immune Repertoire TCR panel built the libraries from approximately 16 ng of total RNA. TCRdb reprocessed the reads via MiXCR and lists one record per CDR3 protein. Of about 2,000 distinct CDR3 sequences listed, roughly 6% were seen once; the top ten hold roughly 3%. Live CD3+CD8+TCRalphabeta+ cells were sorted into four subsets by PD-1 and/or TIGIT.

Sequencing used CD8+ T cells from PBMCs, obtained at baseline or after one month of anti-PD-1 therapy (not recorded which). The chain employs TRBV2 and TRBJ2-1, with D perhaps matching TRBD2 (6 bases). The source of this sequence is a human donor with melanoma. The CDR3 loop reads CASSGLGGSYNEQFF. CDR3 nucleotide sequence: TGTGCCAGCAGTGGGTTGGGGGGTTCTTACAATGAGCAGTTCTTC.